This is a list of T cell receptor beta chains from one sample in a study of blood T cell repertoires in COVID-19. Assay: immunoSEQ multiplex PCR; the TCRdb copy retains only in-frame clones and omits some. The table shows about 400,000 clones, with roughly 89% occurring only once. The source material was PBMCs or T cells enriched from blood (not recorded which). These receptors all come from a woman aged 30 to 39 who had recovered from COVID-19. Each CDR3 is given with its conserved first and last residue.

v_call,j_call,cdr3_aa
TRBV6-6,TRBJ1-6,CASSLRYQSPLHF
TRBV10-2,TRBJ1-5,CASRPGGQGNQPQHF
TRBV11-3,TRBJ2-2,CASSLTASRTGELFF
TRBV12-1,TRBJ2-1,CASSPVHPPGLAFYNEQFF
TRBV30,TRBJ1-2,CAWNCTSGQGSKRHGYTF
TRBV19,TRBJ1-2,CASSAVQGAAGYTF
TRBV4-2,TRBJ2-3,CASTAANLKSTDTQYF
TRBV28,TRBJ1-1,CASSPRQNKAFF
TRBV30,TRBJ2-3,CAWSVTGGPADTQYF
TRBV19,TRBJ2-7,CASSTYYEQYF
TRBV28,TRBJ1-2,CASSFTFVGQSYGYTF
TRBV27,TRBJ1-5,CASSLLRDSQPQHF
TRBV9,TRBJ2-2,CASSGPRGTGELFF
TRBV28,TRBJ2-3,CASSSPGTGWWRTDTQYF
TRBV21-1,TRBJ2-1,CASSKELRGLAGYNEQFF
TRBV7-9,TRBJ1-4,CASSWGDEKLFF
TRBV3-1/TRBV3-2,TRBJ2-7,CASSQGIGVVQYF
TRBV6-5,TRBJ1-2,CASSPGKGNYGYTF
TRBV19,TRBJ2-7,CASSINEGTYEQYF
TRBV6-6,TRBJ2-7,CASRGTSVEFYEQYF
TRBV9,TRBJ2-7,CASSGSGRNYEQYF
TRBV19,TRBJ1-2,CASESGIFGYGYTF
TRBV7-9,TRBJ2-6,CASSNKRTGDLPGANVLTF
TRBV10-2,TRBJ1-2,CASTKSEGEYYGYTF
TRBV29-1,TRBJ1-1,CSAGHRNTEAFF
TRBV3-1/TRBV3-2,TRBJ1-3,CASSQLTGPGNTIYF
TRBV2,TRBJ1-2,CASSEDSGGYTF
TRBV9,TRBJ1-4,CASSGAPNEKLFF
TRBV5-6,TRBJ1-3,CASSLPMSGNTIYF